Described below is a single T cell receptor beta chain sequence and its context. Its antigen remains unknown. TCRdb reprocessed the 5' RACE reads and keeps a single row for each CDR3 protein, giving no DNA. Its table records some 600,000 distinct CDR3 sequences. This sample stems from a study of T cells expressing NK-cell markers. Overall study context: TCR beta repertoires came from sorted CD3+CD56+NKG2C+, CD3+CD56+NKG2C- and CD3+CD56-NKG2C+ T cells.

Findings of the study overall: These same clonotypes (in a handful of donors) also led the CD3+CD56-NKG2C+ fraction. Certain NKG2C+ T cell clones were expanded, and their HCMV specificity remained unclear. Dominant NKG2C+ clonotypes accounted for about 1.0-8% of CD8+ T cells in about six donors.

The source material was blood T cells: a sorted CD56 or NKG2C T cell subset, CD4+ or CD8+ T cells, or bulk PBMC T cells (not recorded which). The TCR originated in a man younger than 35 in good health.

Here the CDR3 reads CASSRGLNEQFF. This chain uses TRBV12-3 or TRBV12-4 with TRBJ2-1. CDR3 size: 12 residues.